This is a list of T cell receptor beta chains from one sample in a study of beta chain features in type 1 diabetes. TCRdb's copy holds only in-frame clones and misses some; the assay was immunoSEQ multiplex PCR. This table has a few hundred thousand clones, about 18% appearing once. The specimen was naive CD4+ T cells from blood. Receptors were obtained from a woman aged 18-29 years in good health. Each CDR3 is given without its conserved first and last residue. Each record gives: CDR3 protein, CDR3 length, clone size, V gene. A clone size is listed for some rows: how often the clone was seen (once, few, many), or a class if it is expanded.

CDR3: ATQTGGGETQY
length: 11
size: few
V: TRBV10-3

CDR3: SVGWAGTEAF
length: 10
size: .
V: TRBV29-1

CDR3: ASSHSGAYNEQF
length: 12
size: .
V: TRBV7-9

CDR3: AISGPGQGANEQF
length: 13
size: few
V: TRBV10-3

CDR3: ASNLIFPRSGANVLT
length: 15
size: few
V: TRBV7-6

CDR3: ASSFPPRSGNSDTQY
length: 15
size: few
V: TRBV11-2

CDR3: ASRPRTGKEKLF
length: 12
size: .
V: TRBV7-9

CDR3: AWNRDRDGEQF
length: 11
size: few
V: TRBV30

CDR3: ASSTGLGGTEAF
length: 12
size: few
V: TRBV5-8

CDR3: ACQGNTGELF
length: 10
size: few
V: TRBV6-5

CDR3: ASSPRSAEAF
length: 10
size: .
V: TRBV18

CDR3: ASSQDLGTGSFYEQY
length: 15
size: .
V: TRBV4-3

CDR3: SGQGKLNTEAF
length: 11
size: .
V: TRBV29-1

CDR3: ASSLMSREDTQY
length: 12
size: .
V: TRBV7-3

CDR3: AWSMDSYEQY
length: 10
size: few
V: TRBV30

CDR3: ASSFNNEQF
length: 9
size: .
V: TRBV2

CDR3: ASSQGWTRRYEQY
length: 13
size: .
V: TRBV4-1

CDR3: ASSFNGGTEAF
length: 11
size: .
V: TRBV18

CDR3: ASSAVGGGEAYNEQF
length: 15
size: few
V: TRBV6-1

CDR3: ASRHGEKAYEQY
length: 12
size: .
V: TRBV6-6

CDR3: ASSFRLAGETGANVLT
length: 16
size: few
V: TRBV5-1

CDR3: ASSPLLAGGTDTQY
length: 14
size: few
V: TRBV18

CDR3: ASRNRNYGYT
length: 10
size: .
V: TRBV27

CDR3: ASSQDRDTEAF
length: 11
size: .
V: TRBV7-2

CDR3: ASSFYRGPTEAF
length: 12
size: few
V: TRBV5-1

CDR3: ASSDRWDNVTDTQY
length: 14
size: .
V: TRBV25-1

CDR3: ASSPPSRGQREQY
length: 13
size: .
V: TRBV18

CDR3: ASSIGSGRYYEQY
length: 13
size: .
V: TRBV19

CDR3: AISEPYSNQPQH
length: 12
size: few
V: TRBV10-3

CDR3: ATSRDRSSTYEQY
length: 13
size: .
V: TRBV15

CDR3: ASTVMRPAYEQY
length: 12
size: .
V: TRBV6-1

CDR3: ASSYSGTGNTDTQY
length: 14
size: .
V: TRBV7-2

CDR3: ASSLAGGLNEQF
length: 12
size: .
V: TRBV27

CDR3: SVRQGPTYEQY
length: 11
size: few
V: TRBV29-1

CDR3: ASSYSGRASETQY
length: 13
size: .
V: TRBV6-5

CDR3: ASSLRGSGANVLT
length: 13
size: few
V: TRBV5-6

CDR3: ASRSGTGTYGYT
length: 12
size: few
V: TRBV5-4